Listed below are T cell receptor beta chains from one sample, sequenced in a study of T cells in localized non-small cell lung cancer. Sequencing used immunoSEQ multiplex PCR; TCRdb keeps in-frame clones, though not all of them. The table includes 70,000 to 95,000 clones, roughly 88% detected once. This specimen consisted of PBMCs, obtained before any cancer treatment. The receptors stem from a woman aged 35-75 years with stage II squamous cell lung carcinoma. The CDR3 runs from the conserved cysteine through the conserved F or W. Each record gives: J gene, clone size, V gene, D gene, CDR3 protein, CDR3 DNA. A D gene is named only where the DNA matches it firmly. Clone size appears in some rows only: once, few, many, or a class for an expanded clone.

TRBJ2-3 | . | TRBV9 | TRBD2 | CASSVGGGTQYF | TGTGCCAGCAGCGTAGGCGGGGGGACGCAGTATTTT
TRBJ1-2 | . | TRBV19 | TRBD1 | CASSMVQGRSGGYTF | TGTGCCAGTAGTATGGTACAGGGGCGGTCGGGTGGCTACACCTTC
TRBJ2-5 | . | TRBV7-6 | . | CASTPLGGGSETQYF | TGTGCCAGCACCCCGCTTGGCGGGGGCTCAGAGACCCAGTACTTC
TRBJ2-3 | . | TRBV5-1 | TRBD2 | CASRQGTSGRRDTQYF | TGCGCCAGCCGCCAAGGGACTAGCGGGAGAAGAGATACGCAGTATTTT
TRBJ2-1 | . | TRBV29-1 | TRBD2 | CSVSGRVGDEQFF | TGCAGCGTTAGCGGGAGGGTAGGCGATGAGCAGTTCTTC
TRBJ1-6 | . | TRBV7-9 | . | CASSPFGALQQWASPLHF | TGTGCCAGCAGCCCATTTGGGGCTTTACAACAGTGGGCTTCACCCCTCCACTTT
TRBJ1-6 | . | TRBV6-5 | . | CASSYSGGRDSPLHF | TGTGCCAGCAGTTACTCGGGGGGGCGCGACTCACCCCTCCACTTT
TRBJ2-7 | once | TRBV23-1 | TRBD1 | CASSQSDARQGVYEQYF | TGCGCCAGCAGTCAATCCGACGCTAGGCAGGGGGTCTACGAGCAGTACTTC
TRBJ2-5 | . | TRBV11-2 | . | CASTRPGLETQYF | TGTGCCAGCACCCGCCCAGGCCTTGAGACCCAGTACTTC
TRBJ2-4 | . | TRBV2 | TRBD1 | CASSEGTGQSKNIQYF | TGTGCCAGCAGTGAAGGGACAGGCCAGTCCAAAAACATTCAGTACTTC
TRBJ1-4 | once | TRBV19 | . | CASTRGGRVGEKLFF | TGTGCCAGTACTCGCGGGGGCAGGGTAGGAGAAAAACTGTTTTTT
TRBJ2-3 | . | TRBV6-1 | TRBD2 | CASSEITSGGTDTQYF | TGTGCCAGCAGTGAAATCACTAGCGGGGGCACAGATACGCAGTATTTT
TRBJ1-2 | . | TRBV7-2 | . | CASSIAGAVNYGYTF | TGTGCCAGCAGCATAGCCGGCGCAGTAAACTATGGCTACACCTTC
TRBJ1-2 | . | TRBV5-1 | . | CASSSDGSGYTF | TGCGCCAGCAGTTCGGACGGTAGTGGCTACACCTTC
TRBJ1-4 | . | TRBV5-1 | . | CASSSEEKLFF | TGCGCCAGCAGCTCCGAAGAAAAACTGTTTTTT
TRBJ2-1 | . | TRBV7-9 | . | CASSLEGSSYNEQFF | TGTGCCAGCAGCTTAGAGGGTAGCTCCTACAATGAGCAGTTCTTC
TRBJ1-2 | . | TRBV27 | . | CASSLKGYGYTF | TGTGCCAGCAGTTTAAAGGGCTATGGCTACACCTTC
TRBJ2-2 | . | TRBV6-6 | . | CASSYSMTNTGELFF | TGTGCCAGCAGTTACTCGATGACGAACACCGGGGAGCTGTTTTTT
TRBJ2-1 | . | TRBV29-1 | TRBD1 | CSVELPGQTNEQFF | TGCAGCGTTGAACTCCCGGGACAGACGAATGAGCAGTTCTTC
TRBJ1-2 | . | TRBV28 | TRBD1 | CASGQAPTINYGYTF | TGTGCCAGCGGACAGGCCCCTACCATTAACTATGGCTACACCTTC
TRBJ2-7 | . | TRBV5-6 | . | CASSLSGGAYEQYF | TGTGCCAGCAGCTTGTCGGGCGGGGCCTACGAGCAGTACTTC
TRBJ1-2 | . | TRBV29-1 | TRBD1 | CSVQTGPYGYTF | TGCAGCGTTCAGACAGGGCCTTATGGCTACACCTTC
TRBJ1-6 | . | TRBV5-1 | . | CASSFSREGQYSPLHF | TGCGCCAGCAGCTTTTCCCGGGAGGGTCAATATTCACCCCTCCACTTT
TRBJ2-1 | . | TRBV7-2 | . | CASSPMPRGSEQFF | TGTGCCAGCAGCCCTATGCCCCGGGGGAGCGAGCAGTTCTTC
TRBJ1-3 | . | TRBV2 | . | CASSTDQGGNTIYF | TGTGCCAGCAGTACCGACCAGGGGGGAAACACCATATATTTT
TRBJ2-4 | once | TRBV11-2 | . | CASSRDRAGNIQYF | TGTGCCAGCAGTCGTGACAGGGCGGGGAACATTCAGTACTTC
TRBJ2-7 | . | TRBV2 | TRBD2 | CASTGRAGEQYF | TGTGCCAGCACAGGTAGAGCGGGGGAGCAGTACTTC
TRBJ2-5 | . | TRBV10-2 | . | CASSESRRGETQYF | TGCGCCAGCAGTGAGTCGAGAAGGGGAGAGACCCAGTACTTC
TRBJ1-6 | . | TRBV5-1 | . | CASSGGHDNSPLHF | TGCGCCAGCAGTGGGGGGCACGATAATTCACCCCTCCACTTT
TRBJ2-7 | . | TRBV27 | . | CASSLEGGKGQVYEQYF | TGTGCCAGCAGCCTAGAGGGCGGGAAGGGTCAAGTGTATGAGCAGTACTTC
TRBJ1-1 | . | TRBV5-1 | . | CASSLVGDTEAFF | TGCGCCAGCAGCTTGGTGGGGGACACTGAAGCTTTCTTT
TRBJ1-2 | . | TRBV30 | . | CAWRVGANYGYTF | TGTGCCTGGAGGGTAGGGGCTAACTATGGCTACACCTTC
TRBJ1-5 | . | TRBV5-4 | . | CASSRGLGQPQHF | TGTGCCAGCAGCCGGGGCCTAGGTCAGCCCCAGCATTTT
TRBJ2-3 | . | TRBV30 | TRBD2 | CAFFIAGGGRNTQYF | TGTGCCTTTTTCATAGCGGGAGGGGGGAGGAATACGCAGTATTTT
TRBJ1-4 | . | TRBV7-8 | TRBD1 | CASSLERGQGLEKLFF | TGTGCCAGCAGCTTAGAACGGGGACAGGGTCTTGAAAAACTGTTTTTT
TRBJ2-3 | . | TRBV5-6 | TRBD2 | CASSSTGTSRTDTQYF | TGTGCCAGCAGCTCAACCGGGACTAGTCGCACAGATACGCAGTATTTT
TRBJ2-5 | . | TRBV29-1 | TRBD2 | CSVDSGGSGGQYF | TGCAGCGTTGATTCCGGGGGGTCCGGAGGCCAGTACTTC